This passage covers 14 T cell receptor beta chains from one sample sequenced in a study of beta chain features in type 1 diabetes (dated by TCRdb to 2016 to 2019). The library was produced with the immunoSEQ multiplex PCR assay. All of the isolated RNA was reverse transcribed with the High Capacity cDNA Reverse Transcription Kit, so expressed TCRB transcripts were sequenced. Entries here come from immuneACCESS through TCRdb and include only in-frame sequences with V and J called. Some clones fail to appear in such tables; in the studies checked, an unresolved V gene covers under half of the shortfall, and the cause of the remainder is unknown. Recorded for this sample are tens of thousands of clones; around a third of them occurred a single time. Approximately 0.45% of the sample lies in the top ten. The source material was stem cell memory CD4+ T cells from blood. The label giving this sample's cell subset or site can be read as: stem cell-like memory CD4+ T cells. These receptors all stem from a woman aged 18-35 years in good health.

The chain has TRBV7-3 and TRBJ2-1; TRBD2 matches at 8 bases. V shed 8 bases, J shed 6 bases, and the junction held 9 bases outside the gene matches. Germline CDR1 is SGHTA and CDR2 is FQGTGA. The CDR3 contains 14 residues. CDR3 in amino acids: CASSPGLDSNEQFF. In DNA, the CDR3 is TGTGCCAGCTCCCCGGGACTAGACTCCAATGAGCAGTTCTTC.

This clone was seen a single time. The chain links TRBV29-1 to TRBJ1-2; the match to TRBD1 covers 7 bases. Germline-derived CDR1 and CDR2 are SQVTM and ANQGSEA. With 4 bases clipped from V and 8 bases from J, the junction kept 4 bases outside the gene matches. The CDR3 is 11 amino acids. The CDR3 bases are TGCAGCGTTGGACAGGGTGACGGCTACACCTTC. This encodes CSVGQGDGYTF.

A few counts support this clone. This chain's CDR3 is CASSRAVNEKLFF. The CDR3 nucleotides are TGTGCCAGCTCCAGGGCGGTCAATGAAAAACTGTTTTTT. This chain connects TRBV9 to TRBJ1-4, with a weak D call TRBD1 (5 bases). Germline V gene data show CDR1 as SGDLS and CDR2 as YYNGEE. The germline V and J ends were trimmed by 7 bases and 5 bases, with 12 bases remaining between them. The CDR3 is made up of 13 amino acids. Full variable domain (outside the CDR3, taken from reference TRBV9 and TRBJ1-4): DSGVTQTPKHLITATGQRVTLRCSPRSGDLSVYWYQQSLDQGLQFLIQYYNGEERAKGNILERFSAQQFPDLHSELNLSSLELGDSALYFCASSRAVNEKLFFGSGTQLSVL.

The chain has TRBV19 and TRBJ2-6, with D possibly TRBD1 on 6 matching bases. CDR3 length: 17 residues. Germline CDR1 reads LNHDA; CDR2 reads SQIVND (reference sequence). The ends were cut back, 1 base at V and 1 base at J, with 11 bases in the middle. This CDR3 reads CASSIGTARSGANVLTF. CDR3 DNA: TGTGCCAGTAGTATAGGGACAGCTCGATCTGGGGCCAACGTCCTGACTTTC.

For this clone: An end of the junction differs from the germline gene, which may be a read error. The rearrangement uses TRBV7-7 and TRBJ2-5, with 9 nucleotides matching TRBD1. The CDR3 loop spans 18 amino acids. Germline V CDR1 and CDR2: SSHAT, FNYEAQ (reference sequence). This CDR3 reads CASSLGSGTGSFQETQYF. The CDR3 coding sequence is TGTGCTAGCAGCCTCGGGTCCGGGACAGGGAGTTTTCAAGAGACCCAGTACTTC.

Only one count was recorded for this clone. This chain connects TRBV5-6 to TRBJ2-7; 8 nucleotides align to TRBD1. The CDR3 sequence is 15 residues long. V lost 0 bases, J lost 5 bases, and 7 bases stayed unmatched. The germline V gene has CDR1 SGHDT and CDR2 YYEEEE. Written as DNA, the CDR3 is TGTGCCAGCAGCTTGGTGGGTCAGGGGGCTAACGAGCAGTACTTC. It yields the protein CASSLVGQGANEQYF.

A few counts support this clone. V gene TRBV12-5 combines with J gene TRBJ1-1; D remains ambiguous. V lost 7 bases and J lost 1, with 10 bases in between. The CDR3 runs to 13 residues. Looked up from germline, CDR1 is LGHNT and CDR2 is FRNRAP. The CDR3 protein is CASASDSNTEAFF. DNA for the CDR3: TGTGCTAGTGCCTCGGACTCGAACACTGAAGCTTTCTTT.

A single count supports this clone. The chain links TRBV2 to TRBJ2-7; 9 bases are shared with TRBD1. Germline CDR1 is SNHLY and CDR2 is FYNNEI. The CDR3 sequence is 15 residues long. V gave up 3 bases and J gave up 2 bases; unmatched junction bases: 5. The CDR3 here is CASSEPWDRAYEQYF. The CDR3, as DNA: TGTGCCAGCAGTGAGCCGTGGGACAGGGCCTACGAGCAGTACTTC.

This clone occurred once. V and J are TRBV5-4 and TRBJ2-3, with TRBD2 matching over 7 bases. Per germline, CDR1 SGHNT and CDR2 YYREEE (reference sequence). With 4 bases clipped from V and 0 bases from J, the junction kept 8 bases outside the gene matches. CDR3 length: 16 residues. The CDR3 nucleotides read TGTGCCAGCAGCCGTTGGTCTAGCGGTAGCACAGATACGCAGTATTTT. Encoded protein: CASSRWSSGSTDTQYF.

The V gene is TRBV5-1, the J gene TRBJ2-1, with a tentative D call TRBD1 (6 bases). The length of the CDR3 is 14 residues. CDR1 and CDR2 (germline): SGHRS, YFSETQ. The V gene lost 2 bases and the J gene lost 7 bases, with 13 bases spanning the gap. The CDR3 DNA is TGCGCCAGCAGCTTCTCCGGGACACGGAATGAGCAGTTCTTC. The encoded protein is CASSFSGTRNEQFF.

The chain is built from TRBV6-1 and TRBJ2-2; possible D gene TRBD2, 5 bases. Trimming cost V 6 bases and J 3 bases, with 11 bases left between them. The CDR3 has 14 residues. CDR1 and CDR2 from the germline V gene are MNHNS and SASEGT. CDR3 protein: CASSPRRDTGELFF. In DNA, the CDR3 is TGTGCCAGCAGCCCCCGGCGGGACACCGGGGAGCTGTTTTTT.

Worth noting for this clone: Other DNA sequences in the sample encode the same CDR3. The chain couples TRBV5-1 to TRBJ2-3; no firm D call. Germline assignment: CDR1 SGHRS and CDR2 YFSETQ. Trimming stripped 2 bases from V and 3 bases from J, with 4 bases between. The CDR3 consists of 12 residues. The CDR3 DNA reads as TGCGCCAGCAGCTTCAATACAGATACGCAGTATTTT. This sequence encodes CASSFNTDTQYF.

This clone was seen a few times. The V gene is TRBV7-9, the J gene TRBJ1-1, with 9 nucleotides matching TRBD1. Trimming removed 2 bases from V and 5 bases from J; junction bases left unmatched: 6. The CDR3 totals 15 residues. From germline, CDR1 is SEHNR and CDR2 FQNEAQ (reference sequence). The CDR3: CASSLYRDRETEAFF. In DNA, the CDR3 is TGTGCCAGCAGCTTATACCGGGACAGGGAAACTGAAGCTTTCTTT. Combining the CDR3 with reference TRBV7-9 and TRBJ1-1 gives the whole variable domain DTGVSQNPRHKITKRGQNVTFRCDPISEHNRLYWYRQTLGQGPEFLTYFQNEAQLEKSRLLSDRFSAERPKGSFSTLEIQRTEQGDSAMYLCASSLYRDRETEAFFGQGTRLTVV.

This clone was recorded at least ten times. The V and J genes are TRBV7-2 and TRBJ2-5, with TRBD2 matching 14 bases. This CDR3 has 17 residues. Germline trimming cut 5 bases from V and 5 bases from J; bases unmatched to any gene: 10. Germline V gene sequence: CDR1 SGHTA, CDR2 FQGNSA. Here the CDR3 DNA reads TGTGCCAGCAGCCTTGGACTAGCGGGGGGACCCTATGAGACCCAGTACTTC. The encoded protein is CASSLGLAGGPYETQYF.